This TCR beta chain came from a study of blood T cell repertoires in COVID-19. Study in general: The cDNA or gDNA used as material had been derived from T cells, B-cell-depleted T cells, or PBMCs.

Followed over time, Seattle patients had been enrolled while infection was active. The repertoire was sequenced with immunoSEQ multiplex PCR; TCRdb's copy has only in-frame clones and lacks some. The data contain tens of thousands of clones, about 89% of them singletons. The V gene's germline CDR1 is SGHNT and CDR2 YYREEE (reference sequence). The V gene lost 3 bases and the J gene lost 7 bases, with 11 bases spanning the gap. This CDR3 has 14 residues. The sequence derives from a man in his fifties or sixties with COVID-19, enrolled during active disease. The sequenced material came from peripheral blood. The rearrangement links TRBV5-4 to TRBJ1-6; tentatively, D is TRBD1 (5 bases). The CDR3 here is CASSSQGLNSPLHF. The CDR3 bases are TGTGCCAGCAGCTCCCAGGGCTTGAATTCACCCCTCCACTTT.